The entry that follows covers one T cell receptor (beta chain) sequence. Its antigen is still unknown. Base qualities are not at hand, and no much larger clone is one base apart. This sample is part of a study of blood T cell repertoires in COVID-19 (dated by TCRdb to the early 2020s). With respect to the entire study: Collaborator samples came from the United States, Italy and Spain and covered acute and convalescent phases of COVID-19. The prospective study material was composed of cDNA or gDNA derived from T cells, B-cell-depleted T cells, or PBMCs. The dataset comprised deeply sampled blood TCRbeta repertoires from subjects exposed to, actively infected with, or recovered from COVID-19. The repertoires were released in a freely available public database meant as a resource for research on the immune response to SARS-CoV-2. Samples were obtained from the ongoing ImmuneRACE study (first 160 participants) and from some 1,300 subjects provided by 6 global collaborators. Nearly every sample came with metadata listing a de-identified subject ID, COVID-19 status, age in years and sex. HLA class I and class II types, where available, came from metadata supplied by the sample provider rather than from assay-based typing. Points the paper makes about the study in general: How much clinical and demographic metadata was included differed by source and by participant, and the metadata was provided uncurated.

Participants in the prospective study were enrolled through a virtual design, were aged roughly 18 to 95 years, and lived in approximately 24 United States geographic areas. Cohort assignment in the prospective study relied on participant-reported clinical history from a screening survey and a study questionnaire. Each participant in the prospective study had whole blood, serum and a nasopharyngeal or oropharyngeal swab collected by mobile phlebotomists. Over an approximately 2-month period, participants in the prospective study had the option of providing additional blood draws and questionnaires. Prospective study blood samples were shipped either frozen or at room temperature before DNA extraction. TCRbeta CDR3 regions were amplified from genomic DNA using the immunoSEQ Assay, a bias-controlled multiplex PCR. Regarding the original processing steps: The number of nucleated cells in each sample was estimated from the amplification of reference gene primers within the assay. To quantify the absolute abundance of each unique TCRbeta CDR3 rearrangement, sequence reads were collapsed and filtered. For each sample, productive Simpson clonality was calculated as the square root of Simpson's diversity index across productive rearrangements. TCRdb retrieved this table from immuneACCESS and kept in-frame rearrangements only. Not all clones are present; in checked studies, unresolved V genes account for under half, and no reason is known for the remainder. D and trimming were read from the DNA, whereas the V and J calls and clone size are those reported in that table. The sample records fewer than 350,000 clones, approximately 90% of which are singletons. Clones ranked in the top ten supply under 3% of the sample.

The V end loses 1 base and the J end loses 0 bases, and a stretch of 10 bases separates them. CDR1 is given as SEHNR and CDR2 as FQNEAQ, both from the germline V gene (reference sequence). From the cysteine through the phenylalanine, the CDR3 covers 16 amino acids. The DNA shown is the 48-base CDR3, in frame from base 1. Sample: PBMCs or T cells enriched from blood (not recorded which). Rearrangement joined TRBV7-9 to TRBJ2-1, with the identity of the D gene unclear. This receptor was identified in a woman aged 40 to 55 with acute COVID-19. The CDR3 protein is CASSLDTLSSYNEQFF. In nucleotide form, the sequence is TGTGCCAGCAGCTTAGATACCCTGAGCTCCTACAATGAGCAGTTCTTC.